This T cell receptor beta chain was observed in a study of shared clonotypes between healthy human individuals. Study overall: Donors consisted of a couple of women and a few men between 18 and 49.

Repertoires were generated with immunoSEQ multiplex PCR, while TCRdb's copy carries only in-frame clones and drops some. The table lists roughly 890,000 clones, about 92% of them singletons. CDR1 PRHDT and CDR2 FYEKMQ come from the germline V gene (reference sequence). With 8 bases removed from V and 5 bases from J, the gap between germline ends came to 18 bases. The CDR3 is made up of 14 amino acids. As defined, naive CD8 cells were CD45RO-negative and positively selected for CCR7, with terminally differentiated effector memory CD45RA+ cells excluded. Material: naive CD8+ T cells sorted from blood. The sequence came from a man younger than 45 in good health. The chain employs TRBV13 and TRBJ2-5, with D tentatively TRBD1 or TRBD2 (6 bases each). The CDR3 DNA sequence: TGTGCCAGCGGGATTTGGGGGGCAGGGGAGACCCAGTACTTC. Translation gives CASGIWGAGETQYF.